Sequencing of this T cell receptor (beta chain) was carried out in a study of CD8 T cells in ankylosing spondylitis listed by TCRdb under 2017. Broadly, across the study: The study set out to find disease-linked TCR variants by profiling T cell receptor beta repertoires in ankylosing spondylitis patients and healthy donors. In total, the full study cohort was made up of about 110 healthy donors and approximately 24 ankylosing spondylitis patients. Peripheral blood was sampled, and synovial fluid was additionally collected from ankylosing spondylitis patients.

From the germline V gene, CDR1 is KGHSH and CDR2 is LQKENI. V is pared back by 3 bases and J by 6 bases, with 14 bases lying between the germline termini. From its cysteine to its phenylalanine, the CDR3 spans 15 amino acids. This entry keeps only the CDR3 DNA: 45 bases, framed from base 1. A note on this clonotype: The antigen it recognizes is unknown. The input lacks base qualities; no much larger clone sits a single base away.

The paper as a whole reports these results and caveats: Some motif variants were previously reported in synovial fluid and blood of reactive arthritis patients, suggesting common disease-initiation mechanisms. The disease-linked clones had a CD8+ phenotype and were found at relatively low frequencies in peripheral blood. Blood from ankylosing spondylitis patients appeared to be characterized by a TCR beta motif composed of about eight highly homologous amino acid variants. According to the report, matched synovial fluid samples from ankylosing spondylitis patients were significantly enriched for the disease-linked clones.

Reads for this sample came from an Illumina HiSeq 2500. Quantitative 5'-RACE with molecular barcodes was the method used to prepare the TCR beta libraries. On the study's bioinformatics: A new computational method based on a probabilistic model of VDJ rearrangement was used to identify disease-linked TCR variants. TCRdb reprocessing: public reads trimmed at Q25 with fastp, clones called with MiXCR, in-frame beta chains kept. Each record represents a unique CDR3 protein, reported with the most common genes and DNA among its rows. The V and J calls here are based on TCRdb, not the publication. Across this sample there are 250,000 to 300,000 distinct CDR3 sequences, with about 20% seen only once. The top ten clones comprise about 8% of the sample.

This chain is built from TRBV18 and TRBJ2-2, with an unclear D gene assignment. The sequenced sample consisted of blood, either unsorted or a sorted T cell fraction (not recorded which). This clonotype was obtained from a male donor with ankylosing spondylitis or in good health (not recorded which). The bases are TGTGCCAGCTCACCTTACCGGGCCGACTCCGGGGAGCTGTTTTTT. Translated, this gives CASSPYRADSGELFF.